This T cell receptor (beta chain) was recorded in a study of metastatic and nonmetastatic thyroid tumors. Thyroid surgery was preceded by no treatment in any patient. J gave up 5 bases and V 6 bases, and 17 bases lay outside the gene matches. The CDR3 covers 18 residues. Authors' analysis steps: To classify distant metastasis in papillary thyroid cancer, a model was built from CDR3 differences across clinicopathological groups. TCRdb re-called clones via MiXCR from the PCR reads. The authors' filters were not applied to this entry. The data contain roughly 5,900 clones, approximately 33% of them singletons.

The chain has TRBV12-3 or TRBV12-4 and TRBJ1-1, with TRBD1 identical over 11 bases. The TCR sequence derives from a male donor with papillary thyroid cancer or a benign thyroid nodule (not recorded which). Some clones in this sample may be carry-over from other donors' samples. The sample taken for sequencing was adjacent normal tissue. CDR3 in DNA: TGTGCCAGCAGCCCTTCCACAATCGGGACAGGGGGAAAAACTGAAGCTTTCTTT. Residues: CASSPSTIGTGGKTEAFF.